Below are 22 T cell receptor beta chains sequenced from a single sample in a study of beta chain features in type 1 diabetes. What was sequenced were expressed TCRB transcripts, since all of the isolated RNA had been reverse transcribed. Here immunoSEQ multiplex PCR was the method, and the copy in TCRdb shows in-frame clones only, minus some. The table has 620,000 or so clones, 15% to 19% seen once. Material for sequencing was naive CD4+ T cells from blood. Every receptor here comes from a man between 18 and 35 years old in good health.

This clone was counted ten times or more. This chain links TRBV7-9 with TRBJ2-5; TRBD2 is a possible D gene (5 bases). Germline CDR1 and CDR2: SEHNR and FQNEAQ (reference sequence). The ends were cut back, 6 bases at V and 2 bases at J, with 10 bases in the middle. There are 13 residues in the CDR3. Written as DNA, the CDR3 is TGTGCCAGCAGATCTCCGGGACAAGAGACCCAGTACTTC. Translation: CASRSPGQETQYF.

This clone occurred a few times. The J gene is TRBJ2-7, the V gene TRBV5-6; D not resolved. There are 11 residues in the CDR3. Germline V CDR1 and CDR2: SGHDT, YYEEEE. The V and J ends lost 0 bases and 6 bases respectively, with 4 bases between them. CDR3 in amino acids: CASSLAREQYF. CDR3 in DNA: TGTGCCAGCAGCTTGGCGCGCGAGCAGTACTTC.

The gene calls are TRBV7-2 and TRBJ2-5; D remains unclear. The CDR3 covers 12 residues. The V gene lost 2 bases and the J gene lost 6 bases, with 7 bases spanning the gap. Germline V gene sequence: CDR1 SGHTA, CDR2 FQGNSA. The CDR3 DNA reads TGTGCCAGCAGCTTAAGCGAAAAGACCCAGTACTTC. Translation gives CASSLSEKTQYF.

The V call is TRBV15, the J call TRBJ2-3, with 9 nucleotides matching TRBD2. The CDR3 loop spans 18 amino acids. Germline lookup yields CDR1 LNHNV and CDR2 YYDKDF (reference sequence). V shed 0 bases and J 0 bases; nucleotides not matched to a gene: 7. This chain's CDR3 is CATSRDKQRGASTDTQYF. The CDR3 DNA reads TGTGCCACCAGCAGAGATAAACAGCGGGGGGCTAGCACAGATACGCAGTATTTT.

The chain links TRBV7-9 to TRBJ1-1, with 7 bases fitting TRBD1. The CDR3 sequence is 17 residues long. The V gene end was trimmed by 6 bases and the J gene end by 0 bases; junction bases not matched to a gene: 13. Germline lookup yields CDR1 SEHNR and CDR2 FQNEAQ (reference sequence). The CDR3 region has the DNA TGTGCCAGCAGTTTAACCAGGGGGGTTTGGATGAACACTGAAGCTTTCTTT. This sequence encodes CASSLTRGVWMNTEAFF. The full variable domain, with the rest looked up from reference TRBV7-9 and TRBJ1-1, is DTGVSQNPRHKITKRGQNVTFRCDPISEHNRLYWYRQTLGQGPEFLTYFQNEAQLEKSRLLSDRFSAERPKGSFSTLEIQRTEQGDSAMYLCASSLTRGVWMNTEAFFGQGTRLTVV.

V and J are TRBV4-2 and TRBJ2-7; D is unresolved. The CDR3 spans 14 residues. Trimming shortened V by 4 bases and J by 2 bases, and 12 bases separated the two germline ends. Germline CDR1 and CDR2: LGHNA and YNFKEQ. For the CDR3, the DNA is TGTGCCAGCAGCCCGACAAGGTTGGCCTACGAGCAGTACTTC. It encodes CASSPTRLAYEQYF.

This clone showed up just a few times. The genes are TRBV15 and TRBJ1-2; D unclear. Trimming took 0 bases from V and 0 from J, leaving 8 bases between them. CDR3 length equals 15 residues. CDR1 and CDR2 (germline): LNHNV, YYDKDF (reference sequence). The CDR3 region has the DNA TGTGCCACCAGCAGAGAGGCAGGCGCTAACTATGGCTACACCTTC. It encodes CATSREAGANYGYTF.

The chain joins TRBV7-9 to TRBJ1-2; unclear D gene. V was cut by 7 bases and J by 8 bases, with 11 bases left in between. Germline CDR1 reads SEHNR; CDR2 reads FQNEAQ (reference sequence). CDR3 length equals 11 residues. The CDR3 DNA is TGTGCCAGCACCCTGGTAGGCGGCTACACCTTC. Translation: CASTLVGGYTF.

The V and J genes are TRBV5-6 and TRBJ2-7; no clear D gene. Deletions cut 0 bases from V and 2 bases from J, with 6 bases between. CDR1 is SGHDT, CDR2 YYEEEE, per germline. This CDR3 has 13 residues. DNA of the CDR3: TGTGCCAGCAGCTTGGACAGAACCTACGAGCAGTACTTC. It specifies CASSLDRTYEQYF.

This clone occurred a few times. This sequence joins TRBV28 and TRBJ1-2; D is uncertain. The V end was cut by 10 bases, the J end by 0 bases, with 12 bases between. CDR1 MDHEN and CDR2 SYDVKM come from the germline V gene. There are 13 residues in the CDR3. As DNA, the CDR3 is TGTGCCATCAGGCCCAGAGCTAACTATGGCTACACCTTC. Translating gives CAIRPRANYGYTF.

This chain connects TRBV30 to TRBJ2-1; D is perhaps TRBD1 (6 bases). Per germline, CDR1 GTSNPN and CDR2 SVGIG (reference sequence). This CDR3 region has 13 residues. The ends were cut back, 5 bases at V and 7 bases at J, with 15 bases in the middle. The CDR3 is CAWVDRIGNEQFF. The CDR3, as DNA: TGTGCCTGGGTAGACAGGATCGGAAATGAGCAGTTCTTC.

The gene calls are TRBV18 and TRBJ1-1; 7 bases are a match to TRBD1. This CDR3 has 16 residues. The J segment lost 4 bases and the V segment lost 2 bases, leaving 10 bases of the junction unmatched. Germline V gene lookup returns CDR1 KGHSH and CDR2 LQKENI. DNA for the CDR3: TGTGCCAGCTCACCAGTCTCCGGGACAGTGACCACTGAAGCTTTCTTT. Protein product: CASSPVSGTVTTEAFF.

This chain uses TRBV25-1 with TRBJ1-2; D is possibly TRBD1 (6 bases). The V gene's germline CDR1 is MGHDK and CDR2 SYGVNS. The CDR3 runs to 15 residues. Trimming removed 3 bases from V and 3 bases from J, with 14 bases in between. The CDR3: CASSDPDRSHYGYTF. The CDR3 DNA reads TGTGCCAGCAGTGACCCTGACAGGTCCCACTATGGCTACACCTTC.

In this sample, this clone turned up a few times. The genes are TRBV7-8 and TRBJ1-6; 10 bases map to TRBD1. This CDR3 spans 15 amino acids. Trimming took 5 bases from V and 10 from J; bases not matched to a gene: 8. From germline, CDR1 is SGHVS and CDR2 FQNEAQ. This chain's CDR3 is CASSRLRDRGSPLHF. The DNA of the CDR3 is TGTGCCAGCAGCCGCCTCCGGGACAGGGGCTCACCCCTCCACTTT.

V and J are TRBV5-1 and TRBJ2-3; D call uncertain. The CDR3 length is 16 residues. Germline CDR1 reads SGHRS; CDR2 reads YFSETQ. Trimming took off 0 bases at V and 2 bases at J, with 13 bases between the two ends. The CDR3 DNA is TGCGCCAGCAGCTTGGCCGCAGGTTTTGACACAGATACGCAGTATTTT. It specifies CASSLAAGFDTDTQYF.

The V gene is TRBV4-2, the J gene TRBJ2-2, with a possible D match to TRBD2 (5 bases). This CDR3 contains 17 residues. With 4 bases removed from V and 2 bases from J, the gap between germline ends came to 17 bases. Germline values: CDR1 LGHNA, CDR2 YNFKEQ. DNA of the CDR3: TGTGCCAGCAGCCCAGAGGCGGGTAATTTCAACACCGGGGAGCTGTTTTTT. Translated: CASSPEAGNFNTGELFF.

V usage is TRBV4-1 and J usage is TRBJ2-1; the match to TRBD2 covers 15 bases. The junction had 6 bases not matched to a gene; V was cut back by 3 bases and J by 6 bases. This CDR3 comprises 17 residues. From germline, CDR1 is MGHRA and CDR2 YSYEKL. The CDR3 sequence: CASSHPGLAGGGNEQFF. The CDR3 DNA follows: TGCGCCAGCAGCCACCCGGGACTAGCGGGAGGAGGCAATGAGCAGTTCTTC.

The chain has TRBV15 and TRBJ2-5; TRBD2 matches 14 bases. CDR3 size: 17 residues. Germline CDR1 and CDR2: LNHNV and YYDKDF (reference sequence). The V segment lost 3 bases and the J segment 4 bases; nucleotides outside the gene matches: 7. CDR3 amino acids: CATSSGTSGRWGETQYF. The CDR3 DNA follows: TGTGCCACCAGCAGTGGGACTAGCGGGAGATGGGGAGAGACCCAGTACTTC. Based on the CDR3 plus reference TRBV15 and TRBJ2-5, the full variable domain is DAMVIQNPRYQVTQFGKPVTLSCSQTLNHNVMYWYQQKSSQAPKLLFHYYDKDFNNEADTPDNFQSRRPNTSFCFLDIRSPGLGDTAMYLCATSSGTSGRWGETQYFGPGTRLLVL.

The chain couples TRBV7-9 to TRBJ1-1; perhaps TRBD1 as D (6 bases). V shed 1 base and J shed 11 bases, with 11 bases lying between them. CDR1 is SEHNR and CDR2 is FQNEAQ in the germline V gene (reference sequence). CDR3 size: 12 residues. The chain's CDR3 is CASSLEGGSAFF. The CDR3 nucleotides read TGTGCCAGCAGCTTAGAAGGGGGATCGGCTTTCTTT.

This clone was found a few times. The chain is built from TRBV7-3 and TRBJ1-1; D remains ambiguous. Germline CDR1 is SGHTA and CDR2 is FQGTGA. The CDR3 consists of 15 residues. V lost 1 base and J lost 2, with 11 bases in between. This CDR3 is CASSLNGQANTEAFF. The CDR3 DNA reads as TGTGCCAGCAGCTTAAACGGTCAGGCCAACACTGAAGCTTTCTTT.

This clone turned up a few times. The rearrangement links TRBV14 to TRBJ1-2; a weak D match, TRBD1 (6 bases). The germline V gene encodes CDR1 SGHDN and CDR2 FVKESK. The V end lost 4 bases, the J end lost 1 base, and 10 bases lay between the germline ends. The CDR3 sequence is 14 residues long. DNA for the CDR3: TGTGCCAGCAGCCGGACAGCCTTTAACTATGGCTACACCTTC. This sequence encodes CASSRTAFNYGYTF.

In this sample, this clone turned up a few times. The chain recombines TRBV28 with TRBJ1-2, with 10 bases matching TRBD1. The germline gives CDR1 MDHEN, CDR2 SYDVKM. The CDR3 contains 17 residues. V was pared by 4 bases and J by 1 base, with 9 bases of the junction left unmatched. CDR3 coding DNA: TGTGCCAGCAGTTCATTAACTCGGGACAGGGGTAACTATGGCTACACCTTC. It encodes CASSSLTRDRGNYGYTF.